This passage covers 28 T cell receptor beta chains from one sample sequenced in a study of cytomegalovirus exposure and HLA in healthy donors. 13 Jbeta primers and 60 Vbeta primers were used for the PCR. Profiled with immunoSEQ multiplex PCR; TCRdb holds only in-frame clones, not every one. The sample shows 150,000 to 200,000 clones, 70% to 90% of them seen only once. Sequenced material: PBMCs. These receptors all come from a man aged 18 to 29 in good health and CMV-seropositive.

This clone was seen only once. The chain recombines TRBV5-5 with TRBJ2-7; 8 nucleotides align to TRBD1. V gave up 3 bases and J gave up 3 bases; unmatched junction bases: 8. Germline V lookup: CDR1 SGHKS, CDR2 YYEKEE (reference sequence). The CDR3 totals 15 residues. CDR3 coding DNA: TGTGCCAGCAGCTGGTTCTCAGGGGGCAACTACGAGCAGTACTTC. This sequence encodes CASSWFSGGNYEQYF.

The chain combines TRBV19 with TRBJ2-2; 7 bases are a match to TRBD1. This CDR3 has 14 amino acids. V was clipped by 7 bases and J by 4 bases; unmatched bases: 6. The germline V gene has CDR1 LNHDA and CDR2 SQIVND (reference sequence). CDR3 sequence: CASKKTGATGELFF. CDR3 nucleotide sequence: TGTGCCAGTAAGAAAACAGGGGCCACCGGGGAGCTGTTTTTT.

This sequence joins TRBV23-1 and TRBJ2-5, with 7 nucleotides matching TRBD1. TRBV23-1 is known as an ORF, though its function is uncertain. This CDR3 has 14 amino acids. V dropped 3 bases and J dropped 2; count of bases not matched to a gene: 3. The chain's CDR3 is CASSQGQSQETQYF. CDR3 coding DNA: TGCGCCAGCAGTCAGGGACAGTCACAAGAGACCCAGTACTTC.

The chain carries TRBV14 and TRBJ2-5; D remains unclear. V lost 4 bases, J lost 5 bases, and 8 bases lay in between. Germline V gene sequence: CDR1 SGHDN, CDR2 FVKESK. The CDR3 sequence is 12 residues long. The CDR3 protein is CASSLIRETQYF. The CDR3 nucleotides are TGTGCCAGCAGCCTGATTCGGGAGACCCAGTACTTC. The full variable domain, its missing parts supplied by reference TRBV14 and TRBJ2-5, is EAGVTQFPSHSVIEKGQTVTLRCDPISGHDNLYWYRRVMGKEIKFLLHFVKESKQDESGMPNNRFLAERTGGTYSTLKVQPAELEDSGVYFCASSLIRETQYFGPGTRLLVL.

CDR3 amino acids: CASSYSGSGSHEQYF. In nucleotides, the CDR3 is TGTGCCAGCAGTTACTCGGGCAGTGGATCCCACGAGCAGTACTTC. The J gene is TRBJ2-7, the V gene TRBV6-5, with D hard to call. CDR3 length: 15 amino acids. V lost 0 bases and J lost 5, with 14 bases in between. From germline, CDR1 is MNHEY and CDR2 SVGAGI.

The chain couples TRBV29-1 to TRBJ2-6, with unresolved D. CDR3 length: 12 amino acids. The germline CDR1 and CDR2 sequences are SQVTM and ANQGSEA. Trimming cost V 4 bases and J 9 bases, with 10 bases left between them. The CDR3 here is CSVASSHNVLTF. The CDR3, as DNA: TGCAGCGTTGCCTCATCACACAACGTCCTGACTTTC.

This chain joins TRBV7-2 and TRBJ2-5; TRBD2 aligns across 10 bases. Germline V lookup: CDR1 SGHTA, CDR2 FQGNSA. This CDR3 comprises 16 residues. Germline trimming cut 2 bases from V and 5 bases from J; bases unmatched to any gene: 8. CDR3 nucleotides: TGTGCCAGCAGCTTACGTTCAGCGGGGGGGCCGGAGACCCAGTACTTC. Its translation is CASSLRSAGGPETQYF.

The chain links TRBV5-1 to TRBJ2-1, with TRBD2 matching over 8 bases. Germline CDR1 SGHRS, CDR2 YFSETQ. The CDR3 has 16 amino acids. The ends lost 1 base at V and 0 bases at J; junction bases unmatched: 3. In DNA form, the CDR3 reads TGCGCCAGCAGCTTGCGGGGGGGTAGCTCCTACAATGAGCAGTTCTTC. Amino acids: CASSLRGGSSYNEQFF.

This clone occurred a few times. The chain recombines TRBV7-9 with TRBJ2-3, with a possible D match to TRBD2 (6 bases). Germline V gene lookup returns CDR1 SEHNR and CDR2 FQNEAQ (reference sequence). The CDR3 sequence is 15 residues long. Trimming pared 5 bases from V and 2 bases from J, leaving 14 bases between. The CDR3 protein is CASSERGGNTDTQYF. The CDR3 nucleotides are TGTGCCAGCAGCGAAAGAGGAGGGAACACAGATACGCAGTATTTT. The entire variable domain, with the rest obtained from reference TRBV7-9 and TRBJ2-3, is as follows: DTGVSQNPRHKITKRGQNVTFRCDPISEHNRLYWYRQTLGQGPEFLTYFQNEAQLEKSRLLSDRFSAERPKGSFSTLEIQRTEQGDSAMYLCASSERGGNTDTQYFGPGTRLTVL.

J is TRBJ1-6 and V is TRBV5-1, with TRBD1 matching 8 bases. There are 17 residues in the CDR3. The V segment lost 0 bases and the J segment 3 bases; nucleotides outside the gene matches: 5. CDR1 is SGHRS, CDR2 YFSETQ, per germline. The CDR3 nucleotides are TGCGCCAGCAGCTTGGAGACAGGGGCCGACTATAATTCACCCCTCCACTTT. Translated, it gives CASSLETGADYNSPLHF.

The chain couples TRBV30 to TRBJ2-5; no clear D. This CDR3 is built from 10 residues. Trimming cost V 5 bases and J 5 bases, with 6 bases left between them. Looked up from germline, CDR1 is GTSNPN and CDR2 is SVGIG (reference sequence). The chain's CDR3 is CAWSTETQYF. Written as DNA, the CDR3 is TGTGCCTGGTCGACTGAGACCCAGTACTTC.

The chain has TRBV30 and TRBJ1-6; 7 nucleotides match TRBD1. J was trimmed by 7 bases and V by 5 bases; bases with no gene match: 5. From germline, CDR1 is GTSNPN and CDR2 SVGIG (reference sequence). The CDR3 length is 13 residues. CDR3 sequence (DNA): TGTGCCTGGTCGAGGGACAGCAATTCACCCCTCCACTTT. Translation: CAWSRDSNSPLHF.

This CDR3 is CASSLGQSYTGELFF. CDR3 nucleotide sequence: TGTGCCAGCAGCCTGGGACAGAGCTACACCGGGGAGCTGTTTTTT. The chain carries TRBV7-6 and TRBJ2-2, with 7 bases that match TRBD1. CDR3 length: 15 amino acids. Per germline, CDR1 SGHVS and CDR2 FNYEAQ. J lost 3 bases, V lost 5 bases, and 6 bases had no gene match.

This chain links TRBV5-6 with TRBJ1-2; possibly TRBD1 for D (5 bases). CDR1 is SGHDT and CDR2 is YYEEEE in the germline V gene. Trimming shortened V by 1 base and J by 6 bases, and 16 bases separated the two germline ends. CDR3 length: 15 residues. As DNA, the CDR3 is TGTGCCAGCAGCTTGACACCGCGGGACGCGGATGGCTACACCTTC. This translates into CASSLTPRDADGYTF.

With respect to this clone: The CDR3 carries no conserved terminal phenylalanine or tryptophan, so it likely arises from a read error. The rearrangement uses TRBV5-4 and TRBJ2-7; D may be TRBD1 (6 bases). Germline-derived CDR1 and CDR2 are SGHNT and YYREEE (reference sequence). The ends were cut back, 0 bases at V and 1 base at J, with 11 bases in the middle. The CDR3 contains 15 residues. The CDR3 sequence is CASSLGGQLSYEQYL. The CDR3 DNA reads as TGTGCCAGCAGCTTGGGCGGACAGCTATCCTACGAGCAGTACCTC.

The chain has TRBV28 and TRBJ1-1, with D possibly being TRBD1 (5 bases). Trimming took 7 bases from V and 6 from J, leaving 15 bases between them. From germline, CDR1 is MDHEN and CDR2 SYDVKM. The CDR3 runs to 13 residues. The chain's CDR3 is CASTLGGWAEAFF. CDR3 in DNA: TGTGCCAGCACCCTCGGGGGTTGGGCTGAAGCTTTCTTT.

About this clone itself: Compared with germline, one end of the junction differs, possibly owing to a read error. The V gene is TRBV28, the J gene TRBJ1-5; 7 bases line up with TRBD1. The germline CDR1 and CDR2 sequences are MDHEN and SYDVKM. There are 15 residues in the CDR3. This CDR3 is CASSLSVGGKQPQHF. CDR3 DNA sequence: TGTGCCAGCAGTTTATCGGTAGGGGGCAAGCAGCCCCAGCATTTT.

The chain employs TRBV5-5 and TRBJ1-2, with 8 bases that match TRBD1. There are 18 residues in the CDR3. Germline loops: CDR1 SGHKS, CDR2 YYEKEE (reference sequence). V shed 4 bases and J 6 bases; nucleotides not matched to a gene: 20. CDR3 residues: CASSHSKHGRGPGDGYTF. The CDR3 region has the DNA TGTGCCAGCAGCCATTCCAAACACGGCAGGGGGCCAGGTGATGGCTACACCTTC.

V and J are TRBV5-4 and TRBJ2-5, with 7 bases fitting TRBD2. The CDR3 spans 15 residues. Per the germline V gene, CDR1 is SGHNT and CDR2 is YYREEE (reference sequence). V shed 2 bases and J 2 bases; nucleotides not matched to a gene: 6. The CDR3 loop is CASSFGGVTQETQYF. The CDR3 DNA reads as TGTGCCAGCAGCTTTGGGGGGGTCACTCAAGAGACCCAGTACTTC.

This clone was found once. This sequence joins TRBV2 and TRBJ2-2; D is uncertain. Trimming stripped 3 bases from V and 3 bases from J, with 8 bases between. The V gene's germline CDR1 is SNHLY and CDR2 FYNNEI. CDR3 length: 14 amino acids. The CDR3 sequence: CASSDVQYTGELFF. Here the CDR3 DNA reads TGTGCCAGCAGTGACGTACAGTACACCGGGGAGCTGTTTTTT. The entire variable domain, with the rest obtained from reference TRBV2 and TRBJ2-2, is as follows: EPEVTQTPSHQVTQMGQEVILRCVPISNHLYFYWYRQILGQKVEFLVSFYNNEISEKSEIFDDQFSVERPDGSNFTLKIRSTKLEDSAMYFCASSDVQYTGELFFGEGSRLTVL.

The chain has TRBV10-3 and TRBJ1-5; TRBD1 matches 9 bases. Losses at the gene ends were 10 bases for V and 6 bases for J; bases not matched to a gene: 4. The CDR3 contains 12 residues. Germline V CDR1 and CDR2: ENHRY, SYGVKD. CDR3 nucleotide sequence: TGTGCCACACAGGGGGCTGGTCAGCCCCAGCATTTT. Protein sequence: CATQGAGQPQHF.

The chain couples TRBV7-2 to TRBJ2-1; no firm D call. The germline CDR1 and CDR2 sequences are SGHTA and FQGNSA. CDR3 size: 14 residues. V was shortened by 3 bases and J by 0 bases, with 6 bases between the two germline ends. The CDR3 spells CASSFYGSYNEQFF. CDR3 coding DNA: TGTGCCAGCAGCTTCTACGGCTCCTACAATGAGCAGTTCTTC.

The V call is TRBV5-1, the J call TRBJ2-5; no reliable D call. The V end was cut by 1 base, the J end by 2 bases, with 6 bases between. CDR1 is SGHRS and CDR2 is YFSETQ in the germline V gene. This CDR3 spans 13 amino acids. The CDR3 spells CASSLSPQETQYF. CDR3 sequence (DNA): TGCGCCAGCAGCTTGTCCCCGCAAGAGACCCAGTACTTC.

In regard to this clone: Germline is not matched at one junction end, which may reflect a read error. V and J are TRBV7-2 and TRBJ2-5, with TRBD1 matching 9 bases. The DNA end is a closer match to TRBJ2-7, so the J assignment may be wrong. The CDR3 loop spans 15 amino acids. Germline loops: CDR1 SGHTA, CDR2 FQGNSA. Here the CDR3 DNA reads TGTGCCAGCAGATTAGGACAGGGGATCGCCTACGAGCAGTACTTC. Protein product: CASRLGQGIAYEQYF.

V usage is TRBV5-6 and J usage is TRBJ1-6; 10 bases fit TRBD1. The CDR3 is made up of 16 amino acids. The V segment lost 4 bases and the J segment 5 bases; nucleotides outside the gene matches: 6. Germline CDR1 is SGHDT and CDR2 is YYEEEE. The CDR3 DNA reads as TGTGCCAGCAGCAGTGGGGGGACAGGGGATAATTCACCCCTCCACTTT. Translating gives CASSSGGTGDNSPLHF. Variable domain in full (rest from reference TRBV5-6 and TRBJ1-6): DAGVTQSPTHLIKTRGQQVTLRCSPKSGHDTVSWYQQALGQGPQFIFQYYEEEERQRGNFPDRFSGHQFPNYSSELNVNALLLGDSALYLCASSSGGTGDNSPLHFGNGTRLTVT.

J is TRBJ2-7 and V is TRBV19, with 11 bases aligning to TRBD1. CDR3 length: 15 amino acids. V gave up 6 bases and J gave up 3 bases; unmatched junction bases: 7. Germline-derived CDR1 and CDR2 are LNHDA and SQIVND (reference sequence). The chain's CDR3 is CASSPGTGGLYEQYF. The CDR3 DNA follows: TGTGCCAGTAGCCCCGGGACAGGGGGTCTCTACGAGCAGTACTTC.

The V and J genes are TRBV5-1 and TRBJ2-3, with 12 bases fitting TRBD2. V lost 4 bases and J lost 1; bases outside the gene matches: 4. Germline CDR1 is SGHRS and CDR2 is YFSETQ. The CDR3 spans 16 residues. The CDR3 DNA reads TGCGCCAGCAGCCACAGACTAGCGGGGGGCACAGATACGCAGTATTTT. It encodes CASSHRLAGGTDTQYF.

The J gene is TRBJ1-1, the V gene TRBV7-8; the D is unclear. CDR1 SGHVS and CDR2 FQNEAQ come from the germline V gene. Deletions cut 1 base from V and 6 bases from J, with 9 bases between. The CDR3 is made up of 13 amino acids. The CDR3 nucleotides are TGTGCCAGCAGCTTAGGAGGGATCCCTGAAGCTTTCTTT. It translates to CASSLGGIPEAFF.